This is a list of T cell receptor beta chains from one sample in a study of blood T cell repertoires in COVID-19. Measured with immunoSEQ multiplex PCR; TCRdb has only the in-frame clones, and not every one. Among approximately 140,000 clones, roughly 84% were seen once, and the ten largest hold approximately 18%. Sequencing was carried out using peripheral blood. These receptors all stem from a woman of 80 years or more with acute or convalescent COVID-19. CDR3s include the opening cysteine and the closing phenylalanine or tryptophan. A D gene is named only where the DNA matches it firmly. Size is omitted from some rows. Given values are once, few, many or a class for expanded clones.

V: TRBV12-3/TRBV12-4; J: TRBJ1-4; size: .; D: .; DNA: TGTGCCAGCAGTGCCCCAGGGAATGAAAAACTGTTTTTT; CDR3: CASSAPGNEKLFF
V: TRBV4-3; J: TRBJ1-4; size: .; D: TRBD1; DNA: TGCGCCAGCAGCCAAGGAAAGTTACAGGGGGCTGGGGAAAAACTGTTTTTT; CDR3: CASSQGKLQGAGEKLFF
V: TRBV3-1/TRBV3-2; J: TRBJ1-4; size: .; D: TRBD1; DNA: TGTGCCAGCAGCCAAGATCGGACAGGGGCACGGACTAATGAAAAACTGTTTTTT; CDR3: CASSQDRTGARTNEKLFF
V: TRBV10-3; J: TRBJ2-7; size: .; D: .; DNA: TGTGCCATCAGCCTATCAGGGGACCCATCCTACGAGCAGTACTTC; CDR3: CAISLSGDPSYEQYF
V: TRBV3-1/TRBV3-2; J: TRBJ2-7; size: once; D: .; DNA: TGTGCCAGCAGCCAAGCGCGGGAGCAGTACTTC; CDR3: CASSQAREQYF
V: TRBV7-2; J: TRBJ1-4; size: once; D: .; DNA: TGTGCCAGCAGACCATCAGGGGCAACTAATGAAAAACTGTTTTTT; CDR3: CASRPSGATNEKLFF
V: TRBV19; J: TRBJ1-4; size: .; D: .; DNA: TGTGCCAGTAGTATTTCGGTTGATGAAAAACTGTTTTTT; CDR3: CASSISVDEKLFF
V: TRBV6-2/TRBV6-3; J: TRBJ2-1; size: .; D: .; DNA: TGTGCCAGCAGCCGTGCGACTAGCTCCTACAATGAGCAGTTCTTC; CDR3: CASSRATSSYNEQFF
V: TRBV6-2/TRBV6-3; J: TRBJ2-5; size: .; D: .; DNA: TGTGCCAGCAGTTACCCGACATCAGGGCAAGAGACCCAGTACTTC; CDR3: CASSYPTSGQETQYF
V: TRBV5-6; J: TRBJ2-5; size: once; D: .; DNA: TGTGCCAGCAGCTCCCGGGGGAGGGAGACCCAGTACTTC; CDR3: CASSSRGRETQYF
V: TRBV7-6; J: TRBJ2-7; size: .; D: TRBD2; DNA: TGTGCCAGCAGCTTAGGAATAGGTAGCGGGAGATACGAGCAGTACTTC; CDR3: CASSLGIGSGRYEQYF
V: TRBV5-1; J: TRBJ2-2; size: .; D: .; DNA: TGCGCCAGCAGCTTGGGTGGGCTAGCTGGTACCGGGGAGCTGTTTTTT; CDR3: CASSLGGLAGTGELFF
V: TRBV19; J: TRBJ1-2; size: .; D: TRBD1; DNA: TGTGCCAGTAGTATTGGGCAGGGGGCGGGCTACACCTTC; CDR3: CASSIGQGAGYTF
V: TRBV2; J: TRBJ1-5; size: few; D: TRBD1; DNA: TGTGCCAGCAGGGACGACAGGGGCAATCAGCCCCAGCATTTT; CDR3: CASRDDRGNQPQHF
V: TRBV6-6; J: TRBJ2-1; size: .; D: .; DNA: TGTGCCAGCAGATACAAGTGGCCCCCCAATGAGGATGAGCAGTTCTTC; CDR3: CASRYKWPPNEDEQFF
V: TRBV21-1; J: TRBJ2-7; size: .; D: .; DNA: TGTGCCCGCGGGGGGGGGATTTGGACCTACGAGCAGTACTTC; CDR3: CARGGGIWTYEQYF
V: TRBV14; J: TRBJ2-2; size: .; D: .; DNA: TGTGCCAGCAGCCAAGTACGCGGCGCGAACACCGGGGAGCTGTTTTTT; CDR3: CASSQVRGANTGELFF
V: TRBV25-1; J: TRBJ2-7; size: once; D: .; DNA: TGTGCCAGCAGTGAATTAGGTCAGGGGACCTACGAGCAGTACTTC; CDR3: CASSELGQGTYEQYF
V: TRBV30; J: TRBJ1-2; size: .; D: .; DNA: TGTGCCTGGAGCGCCGGGGAGTATGGCTATGGCTACACCTTC; CDR3: CAWSAGEYGYGYTF
V: TRBV6-1; J: TRBJ1-2; size: .; D: .; DNA: TGTGCCAGCAGTGATATACAGGGCTATGGCTACACCTTC; CDR3: CASSDIQGYGYTF
V: TRBV7-2; J: TRBJ1-2; size: .; D: .; DNA: TGTGCCAGCAGCTTAGCCCCCGTTGGGAGGAACTATGGCTACACCTTC; CDR3: CASSLAPVGRNYGYTF
V: TRBV6-8; J: TRBJ2-7; size: .; D: TRBD2; DNA: TGTGCCAGCAACATCCCAACCGGGACTAGCGACTACTTC; CDR3: CASNIPTGTSDYF
V: TRBV5-1; J: TRBJ1-3; size: .; D: TRBD1; DNA: TGCGCCAGCAGCCGCAGGGGGGCAGGGGCTGGAAACACCATATATTTT; CDR3: CASSRRGAGAGNTIYF
V: TRBV7-2; J: TRBJ1-2; size: .; D: .; DNA: TGTGCCAGCAGCCCGGACAGAGACTATGGCTACACCTTC; CDR3: CASSPDRDYGYTF
V: TRBV27; J: TRBJ2-2; size: .; D: TRBD2; DNA: TGTGCCAGCAGTTCTAGCGGGAGAGCGAACACCGGGGAGCTGTTTTTT; CDR3: CASSSSGRANTGELFF
V: TRBV18; J: TRBJ2-3; size: .; D: .; DNA: TGTGCCAGCTCACCACCGGCGGTGAGGCGCACAGATACGCAGTATTTT; CDR3: CASSPPAVRRTDTQYF
V: TRBV5-1; J: TRBJ2-1; size: .; D: TRBD1; DNA: TGCGCCAGCAGCTTGGAGGGCAGGGGGCTTTGGAATGAGCAGTTCTTC; CDR3: CASSLEGRGLWNEQFF
V: TRBV20-1; J: TRBJ1-2; size: .; D: TRBD1; DNA: TGCAGCTCGACAGGGGGCTATGGCTACACCTTC; CDR3: CSSTGGYGYTF
V: TRBV6-2/TRBV6-3; J: TRBJ2-7; size: .; D: .; DNA: TGTGCCAGCAGTTACTCGAGGGGGATCCACGAGCAGTACTTC; CDR3: CASSYSRGIHEQYF
V: TRBV6-5; J: TRBJ1-2; size: .; D: .; DNA: TGTGCCAGCAGATCCTCGGGACAAAACTATGGCTACACCTTC; CDR3: CASRSSGQNYGYTF
V: TRBV30; J: TRBJ2-1; size: .; D: TRBD2; DNA: TGTGCCTGGAGTGTTTGGCGGGGGGGCCGCAGAAATGAGCAGTTCTTC; CDR3: CAWSVWRGGRRNEQFF
V: TRBV7-9; J: TRBJ1-5; size: .; D: TRBD1; DNA: TGTGCCAGCAGCCCTTGGGGACAGGCCTTAGAACAGCCCCAGCATTTT; CDR3: CASSPWGQALEQPQHF
V: TRBV5-1; J: TRBJ2-7; size: few; D: TRBD1; DNA: TGCGCCAGCAGCTGGGGGACAGGGGACTACGAGCAGTACTTC; CDR3: CASSWGTGDYEQYF